This T cell receptor beta chain was recorded in a study of blood T cell repertoires in COVID-19 (dated by TCRdb to about 2020). For the study in its entirety: Samples covering the acute and convalescent phases of COVID-19 were provided by collaborators in the United States, Italy and Spain. The prospective study material was composed of cDNA or gDNA derived from T cells, B-cell-depleted T cells, or PBMCs. Deeply sampled blood TCRbeta repertoires from subjects exposed to, actively infected with, or recovered from COVID-19 were included in the dataset. The repertoires were made available in a free public database intended to serve as a resource for research on the immune response to SARS-CoV-2. Samples were obtained from the ongoing ImmuneRACE study (first 160 participants) and from roughly 1,300 subjects provided by 6 global collaborators. Nearly every sample came with metadata listing a de-identified subject ID, COVID-19 status, age in years and sex. Where available, HLA class I and class II types were obtained from metadata supplied by the sample provider rather than from assay-based typing.

TCRbeta CDR3 regions were amplified from genomic DNA by means of the immunoSEQ Assay, a bias-controlled multiplex PCR. In the original analysis: Nucleated cell counts per sample were estimated from amplification of reference gene primers within the assay. Sequence reads were collapsed and filtered to measure the absolute abundance of every unique TCRbeta CDR3 rearrangement. For each sample, productive Simpson clonality was calculated as the square root of Simpson's diversity index over productive rearrangements. TCRdb mirrors the immuneACCESS table, restricted to in-frame sequences. Some clones are absent from its copies; in checked studies, under half trace to an unresolved V gene, and the reason for the others is unknown. V and J calls and clone size follow that table, whereas D and trimming were derived from the DNA. This sample lists some 240,000 clones; around four fifths were detected once. The ten most abundant clones make up approximately 5.6% of the sample.

As regards this clone: Its recognized antigen is unknown. No base-level quality is on record; no much larger clone is a single base apart.

The research as a whole found: The amount of clinical and demographic metadata varied by source and participant and was provided uncurated.

The CDR3 numbers 16 residues from cysteine through phenylalanine. Just the 48-base CDR3 DNA is kept, in frame starting at base 1. The germline V gene (reference sequence) specifies PRHDT as CDR1 and FYEKMQ as CDR2. V loses 0 bases at its end and J loses 4 bases; junction bases beyond the gene matches: 9. One collaborating source in Seattle enrolled patients during active infection and followed them longitudinally through the course of disease. Each collaborating institution followed its own protocols to collect whole blood in K2EDTA tubes. For TCRbeta analysis, collaborators shipped samples in one of three forms: frozen whole blood, isolated PBMCs, or DNA extracted from either of those sample types.

Rearrangement joined TRBV13 to TRBJ2-7, and 7 junction bases match TRBD1. Sequenced input: peripheral blood. This sequence originates from a woman between 65 and 79 years old with COVID-19, enrolled during active disease. The sequence in DNA is TGTGCCAGCAGCTTAGGCCTAGGACAGGCGAAATACGAGCAGTACTTC. Its translation is CASSLGLGQAKYEQYF.